This T cell receptor beta chain was identified during a study of blood T cell repertoires in COVID-19. This CDR3 contains 16 residues. Per germline, CDR1 KGHSH and CDR2 LQKENI. Losses at the gene ends were 2 bases for V and 8 bases for J; bases not matched to a gene: 11. Authors' processing steps: Reference gene primer amplification yielded estimated nucleated cell counts. The method was immunoSEQ multiplex PCR; TCRdb's version includes in-frame clones alone and lacks a portion of them. V, J and clone size were drawn from that table, and D and trimming were deduced from the DNA. Altogether about 180,000 clones are present, 70% to 90% being singletons, with the ten largest covering about 20%. The Seattle site enrolled patients during active infection and followed them longitudinally.

The chain uses TRBV18 and TRBJ1-2; 10 positions agree with TRBD1. The TCR was taken from a person between 65 and 79 years old with COVID-19, enrolled during active disease. Sequenced sample: peripheral blood. The CDR3: CASSPFSGDRGQGYTF. The CDR3 coding sequence is TGTGCCAGCTCACCATTTTCGGGTGACAGGGGGCAAGGCTACACCTTC.